This T cell receptor (beta chain) was sequenced in a study of Ad26.COV2.S vaccination and SARS-CoV-2 variants listed by TCRdb under 2021. Study-wide context: Vaccine-arm donors came from COV1001, a multicentre, randomized, double-blind, placebo-controlled phase I-IIa trial of Ad26.COV2.S in healthy adults. Ad26.COV2.S was given intramuscularly at 5x10^10 or 1x10^11 viral particles, as a single shot or as two shots 56 days apart. TCRbeta repertoire sequencing served as the tool for gauging how specific and how broad the SARS-CoV-2-reactive T cell receptors were following Ad26.COV2.S vaccination. A total of about 30 samples were included in the TCR-sequenced set, comprising around 19 Ad26.COV2.S vaccine recipients, 5 placebo recipients and 8 SARS-CoV-2 convalescent individuals. Participants in the trial were split at random into five groups of five each, receiving low-dose or high-dose Ad26.COV2.S once or twice, or else placebo on both occasions. Investigators did not know the trial group allocation while performing experiments and assessing outcomes.

What the study reported, not specific to this receptor: The study was not powered for comparison of responses between vaccine doses or regimens. Spike-specific TCR breadth was higher in Ad26.COV2.S recipients than in placebo recipients (P = 0.0014). Vaccine and placebo recipients had comparable non-spike TCR breadth, which fits with the vaccine containing only spike. The authors noted that the TCR breadth and depth analyses may have underestimated total T cell responses. Substantial breadth of spike-specific CD8+ and CD4+ T cell responses was reported after vaccination.

This clone was found once. Its antigen is currently not known. No base-level quality is on record; no much larger clone is a single base apart. The CDR1 and CDR2 encoded by the germline V gene are MGHDK and SYGVNS. The CDR3 goes from the cysteine to the phenylalanine over 15 residues. The retained sequence is limited to the CDR3, 45 bases, with the frame set at the first base. V loses 0 bases of germline sequence and J loses 10 bases, and the interval between the two ends is 16 bases. The meaning of the sample's treatment or condition label: some 19 received Ad26.COV2.S at low or high dose, single or two shots; about 5 received placebo; per-sample allocation not given. Repertoires of vaccine and placebo recipients were sequenced from samples taken on day 63 after the first injection. Between 29 July and 7 August 2020, Cohort 1b enrolled 25 adults aged 18-55 years at one site in Boston, USA. Ad26.COV2.S consisted of a replication-incompetent adenovirus type 26 vector by which a prefusion-stabilized SARS-CoV-2 spike protein from the original Wuhan strain was expressed.

The immunoSEQ Assay was used to sequence TCRbeta CDR3 regions. After extraction, genomic DNA underwent amplification by bias-controlled multiplex PCR, followed by high-throughput sequencing. The published analysis was carried out like this. To quantify the absolute abundance of every unique TCRbeta CDR3 region, sequences were collapsed and filtered. T cell fraction was estimated by normalizing TCRbeta template counts to usable DNA, with usable DNA measured through amplification of reference genes found in all nucleated cells. Repertoire TCRs were annotated as SARS-CoV-2-specific when V gene, CDR3 amino acid sequence and J gene were exactly matched to a known reactive TCR set. The reference SARS-CoV-2 TCR set was derived from MIRA and filtered for enrichment in COVID-19-positive ImmuneCODE repertoires, a step that removed public or cross-reactive TCRs. Drawing on the MIRA antigens, annotated TCRs were analysed further at the level of specific ORF or position within ORF. Depth was the summed frequency of annotated unique rearrangements, while breadth was defined as annotated unique rearrangements over total unique productive rearrangements. Two-sided Wilcoxon rank-sum tests were used to compare TCR breadth between groups. Sourced from immuneACCESS, this table was stored by TCRdb with only in-frame sequences that have V and J called. A share of the clones is absent; for the studies checked, an unresolved V gene accounts for under half, and the remainder has no known explanation. V, J and clone size were drawn from that table, and D and trimming were deduced from the DNA. Within this sample are more than 300,000 clones, with 88% of them counted one time only. Of the sample, around 6.4% is held by the ten largest clones.

The V gene is TRBV25-1 and the J gene is TRBJ2-1; the D gene could be either TRBD1 or TRBD2, each agreeing at 5 bases. Sequences were derived from peripheral blood, sampled in a trial of Ad26.COV2.S vaccine versus placebo. The receptor's source is a person aged 18-65 years who received the Ad26.COV2.S COVID-19 vaccine or a placebo. For the CDR3, the sequence is CASSEYMGVRGEQFF. The bases read TGTGCCAGCAGTGAATATATGGGGGTCCGGGGAGAGCAGTTCTTC. The variable domain in full, with residues beyond the CDR3 obtained from the reference TRBV25-1 and TRBJ2-1 genes, is EADIYQTPRYLVIGTGKKITLECSQTMGHDKMYWYQQDPGMELHLIHYSYGVNSTEKGDLSSESTVSRIRTEHFPLTLESARPSHTSQYLCASSEYMGVRGEQFFGPGTRLTVL.